This TCR beta chain was sequenced during a study of T cell clones after liver transplantation. The CDR3 sequence is 16 residues long. Germline V gives CDR1 GTSNPN, CDR2 SVGIG (reference sequence). The V end lost 4 bases, the J end lost 0 bases, and 16 bases lay between the germline ends. Using immunoSEQ multiplex PCR, the repertoire was profiled, and TCRdb retains in-frame clones only, with some absent. The repertoire consists of roughly 80,000 clones, with less than 90% occurring once and the leading ten covering about 2.5%. The sequences come from CD4+ T cells from blood, collected at the 22-month timepoint. The chain uses TRBV30 and TRBJ1-3; D gene uncertain. The clonotype comes from a human patient who received a liver transplant. Some T cells may be graft donor cells. CDR3 region: CAWTGPGLYSGNTIYF. The CDR3, as DNA: TGTGCCTGGACCGGGCCTGGGCTCTACTCTGGAAACACCATATATTTT.